The rows below give T cell receptor beta chains drawn from one sample of a study of CD8+CD57+ T cells in acquired aplastic anemia. A single record per CDR3 protein comes from TCRdb applying MiXCR to the reads. Of a few hundred thousand distinct CDR3 sequences in the sample, 65% to 80% are singletons; the top ten hold under 5%. Sequences were obtained from sorted CD4+, CD8+, or CD8+CD57+ T cells (not recorded which) from PBMCs. The receptors originated from a human donor in good health, serving as a control. CDR3s include the opening cysteine and the closing phenylalanine or tryptophan. The D gene is left open where the match is weak. Clone size is not always given. Where it is, it says once, few, many or a class for expanded clones.

TRBD1,TRBJ1-1,.,TRBV29-1,CSGGQGENTEAFF,TGCAGCGGCGGACAGGGTGAGAACACTGAAGCTTTCTTT
.,TRBJ1-6,.,TRBV5-5,CASSLAPYNSPLHF,TGTGCCAGCAGCTTGGCCCCGTATAATTCACCCCTCCACTTT
.,TRBJ1-5,few,TRBV7-2,CASSFESNQPQHF,TGTGCCAGCAGCTTTGAGAGTAATCAGCCCCAGCATTTT
.,TRBJ1-1,many,TRBV29-1,CSGEGLNTEAFF,TGCAGCGGGGAGGGATTGAACACTGAAGCTTTCTTT
TRBD1,TRBJ2-7,.,TRBV7-8,CASSALRGQGNMYEQYF,TGTGCCAGCAGCGCGCTCCGGGGACAGGGGAACATGTACGAGCAGTACTTC
.,TRBJ2-1,.,TRBV7-3,CAGSSSGTRVDGQFF,TGTGCCGGCAGCTCCTCCGGGACGAGAGTCGATGGGCAGTTCTTC
TRBD1,TRBJ2-7,many,TRBV7-9,CASSLWDRVYEQYF,TGTGCCAGCAGCTTGTGGGACAGGGTCTACGAGCAGTACTTC
TRBD2,TRBJ2-1,.,TRBV20-1,CSAAGTSGNEQFF,TGCAGTGCAGCAGGGACTAGCGGAAATGAGCAGTTCTTC
.,TRBJ2-7,.,TRBV2,CASSTTASYEQYF,TGTGCCAGCTCAACGACAGCCAGCTACGAGCAGTACTTC
.,TRBJ1-2,.,TRBV5-1,CASSLGLLTEHGYTF,TGTGCCAGCAGCTTGGGTTTGTTGACAGAACATGGCTACACCTTC
.,TRBJ2-7,.,TRBV6-5,CASSYGQGGEHFF,TGTGCCAGCAGTTACGGGCAGGGAGGCGAGCATTTCTTC
.,TRBJ1-4,many,TRBV20-1,CSAGTGEKLFF,TGCAGTGCTGGGACGGGGGAAAAACTGTTTTTT
.,TRBJ2-7,.,TRBV2,CASTAVAMQQYF,TGTGCCAGCACGGCGGTTGCGATGCAGCAGTACTTC
.,TRBJ1-6,once,TRBV15,CATSGGDSPLHF,TGTGCCACCAGCGGGGGAGATTCACCCCTCCACTTT
.,TRBJ2-3,.,TRBV7-2,CASSATAGADNEQYF,TGTGCCAGCAGCGCTACAGCGGGCGCGGACAATGAGCAGTATTTT
.,TRBJ2-1,once,TRBV11-1,CASSLNCTIYNEQFF,TGTGCCAGCAGCCTAAACTGCACCATATACAATGAGCAGTTCTTC
.,TRBJ1-1,.,TRBV7-2,CASSLSPGGGDFF,TGTGCCAGCAGCTTGAGTCCTGGGGGCGGCGACTTCTTT
TRBD2,TRBJ2-2,.,TRBV10-3,CAISESGGLAGGTGGLFF,TGTGCCATCAGTGAGTCGGGGGGACTAGCGGGAGGAACCGGGGGGCTGTTTTTT
.,TRBJ1-5,many,TRBV19,CASSILYSNQPQHF,TGTGCCAGTAGTATTTTATATAGCAATCAGCCCCAGCATTTT
TRBD2,TRBJ2-1,once,TRBV7-8,CASSLAASGAEDEFF,TGTGCCAGCAGCTTAGCCGCCAGCGGGGCGGAGGATGAGTTCTTC
TRBD2,TRBJ2-1,many,TRBV20-1,CSAQRLAGGLDEQFF,TGCAGTGCCCAGAGACTAGCGGGGGGGTTGGATGAGCAGTTCTTC
.,TRBJ2-5,.,TRBV20-1,CSARDGQGEETQYF,TGCAGTGCTCGGGACGGGCAGGGTGAAGAGACCCAGTACTTC
TRBD1,TRBJ1-1,many,TRBV4-3,CASSARRGTGTEAFF,TGCGCCAGCAGCGCTCGCAGGGGGACGGGCACTGAAGCTTTCTTT
.,TRBJ1-1,many,TRBV19,CASSGFETEAFF,TGTGCCAGTAGTGGTTTCGAGACTGAAGCTTTCTTT
TRBD1,TRBJ2-3,many,TRBV20-1,CSARGGQGTDTQYF,TGCAGTGCTAGAGGCGGACAGGGCACAGATACGCAGTATTTT
.,TRBJ2-7,many,TRBV5-6,CASSLVGPSYEQYF,TGTGCCAGCAGCTTGGTCGGCCCCTCTTACGAGCAGTACTTC
.,TRBJ2-3,.,TRBV19,CASKAGVGPYGYNFRYF,TGTGCCAGTAAGGCTGGAGTTGGGCCATATGGCTACAACTTCCGTTATTTT
.,TRBJ1-5,.,TRBV19,CASSPIDFGQPQHF,TGTGCCAGTAGCCCGATCGATTTTGGTCAGCCCCAGCATTTT